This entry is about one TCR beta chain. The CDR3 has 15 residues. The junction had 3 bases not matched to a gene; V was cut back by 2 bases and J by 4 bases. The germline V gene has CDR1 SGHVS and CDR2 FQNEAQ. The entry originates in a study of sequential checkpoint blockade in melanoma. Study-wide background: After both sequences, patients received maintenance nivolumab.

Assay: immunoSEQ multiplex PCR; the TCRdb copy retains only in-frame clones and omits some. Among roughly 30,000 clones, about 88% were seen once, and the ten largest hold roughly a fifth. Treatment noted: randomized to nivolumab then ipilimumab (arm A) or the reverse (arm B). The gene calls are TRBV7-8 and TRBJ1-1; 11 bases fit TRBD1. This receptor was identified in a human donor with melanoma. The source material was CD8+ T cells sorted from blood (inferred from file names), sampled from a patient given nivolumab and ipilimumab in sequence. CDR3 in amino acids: CASSLPGTGGTEAFF. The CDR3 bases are TGTGCCAGCAGCTTACCCGGGACAGGGGGCACTGAAGCTTTCTTT.